This passage covers 6 T cell receptor beta chains from one sample sequenced in a study of OX40 agonist ivuxolimab in advanced cancers. Method: immunoSEQ multiplex PCR; TCRdb's copy keeps in-frame clones and lacks some. The sample includes some 74,000 clones, 75% to 95% seen only once; the top ten take around 1.1%. The material sequenced was CD4+ or CD8+ T cells sorted from blood, taken in a trial of the OX40 agonist ivuxolimab. The receptors were gathered from an adult with an advanced solid tumor such as melanoma, head and neck, liver or kidney cancer.

V is TRBV6-5 and J is TRBJ1-3; the D gene is possibly TRBD1 (5 bases). Trimming removed 0 bases at V and 2 bases at J, with 11 bases between. Germline CDR1 is MNHEY and CDR2 is SVGAGI. This CDR3 contains 16 residues. For the CDR3, the DNA is TGTGCCAGCAGTTACTCGCCCGGGACCGCTGGAAACACCATATATTTT. It specifies CASSYSPGTAGNTIYF.

The chain recombines TRBV7-9 with TRBJ2-7, with D tentatively TRBD1 or TRBD2 (6 bases each). Trimming took 0 bases from V and 2 from J, leaving 17 bases between them. This CDR3 comprises 17 residues. Per the germline V gene, CDR1 is SEHNR and CDR2 is FQNEAQ (reference sequence). CDR3 DNA: TGTGCCAGCAGCTTAGCGCGGTCAGGGGAGGCACCCTACGAGCAGTACTTC. This sequence encodes CASSLARSGEAPYEQYF.

The chain employs TRBV11-1 and TRBJ1-1; D gene uncertain. Trimming shortened V by 0 bases and J by 1 base, and 3 bases separated the two germline ends. CDR1 SGHAT and CDR2 FQDESV come from the germline V gene (reference sequence). This CDR3 has 13 residues. CDR3 region: CASSLARNTEAFF. Here the CDR3 DNA reads TGTGCCAGCAGCTTAGCCAGGAACACTGAAGCTTTCTTT.

CDR3 sequence (DNA): TGCGCCAGCAGCTTGGGGGGACAGAGCAACTATGGCTACACCTTC. Amino acid sequence: CASSLGGQSNYGYTF. V and J are TRBV5-1 and TRBJ1-2; 7 nucleotides match TRBD1. The germline gives CDR1 SGHRS, CDR2 YFSETQ. The CDR3 runs to 15 residues. The J segment lost 2 bases and the V segment lost 0 bases, leaving 4 bases of the junction unmatched. Looking up the rest from reference TRBV5-1 and TRBJ1-2 gives the full variable domain: KAGVTQTPRYLIKTRGQQVTLSCSPISGHRSVSWYQQTPGQGLQFLFEYFSETQRNKGNFPGRFSGRQFSNSRSEMNVSTLELGDSALYLCASSLGGQSNYGYTFGSGTRLTVV.

The chain couples TRBV5-1 to TRBJ2-1; possible D gene TRBD1, 5 bases. CDR3 size: 15 residues. The V end was cut by 0 bases, the J end by 3 bases, with 10 bases between. CDR1 and CDR2 (germline): SGHRS, YFSETQ. CDR3 sequence (DNA): TGCGCCAGCAGCTTGGACTCAGGGTACTACAATGAGCAGTTCTTC. Protein sequence: CASSLDSGYYNEQFF.

The rearrangement joins TRBV19 to TRBJ1-1; D unresolved. The ends were cut back, 1 base at V and 4 bases at J, with 10 bases in the middle. This CDR3 spans 14 amino acids. Germline CDR1 is LNHDA and CDR2 is SQIVND (reference sequence). The CDR3: CASSIAGPGTEAFF. CDR3 in DNA: TGTGCCAGTAGTATAGCAGGTCCGGGCACTGAAGCTTTCTTT.